The 14 T cell receptor beta chains below were found in one sample sequenced in a study of blood T cell repertoires in COVID-19. The method was immunoSEQ multiplex PCR; TCRdb's version includes in-frame clones alone and lacks a portion of them. Here the sample spans approximately 220,000 clones, roughly 85% being singletons. The sequenced material came from peripheral blood. These receptors all stem from a man aged 45-65 years who had recovered from COVID-19.

The chain carries TRBV18 and TRBJ1-5; TRBD1 agrees at 7 bases. Germline CDR1 KGHSH, CDR2 LQKENI. Trimming cost V 5 bases and J 0 bases; bases outside gene matches: 7. The CDR3 runs 16 residues. The CDR3, as DNA: TGTGCCAGCTCATGGGACAGCCCGCATAGCAATCAGCCCCAGCATTTT. Translating it yields CASSWDSPHSNQPQHF.

The CDR3 DNA sequence: TGTGCCAGCAGCCCCCGGGACAGGGGGCACGAGCAGTACTTC. The encoded protein is CASSPRDRGHEQYF. The V and J genes are TRBV3-1 (or the pseudogene TRBV3-2) and TRBJ2-7; 12 bases match TRBD1. Looked up from germline, CDR1 is LGHDT and CDR2 is YNNKEL (reference sequence). V gave up 4 bases and J gave up 5 bases; unmatched junction bases: 3. The CDR3 extends over 14 amino acids.

V and J are TRBV28 and TRBJ1-6; D gene unclear. Per the germline V gene, CDR1 is MDHEN and CDR2 is SYDVKM. The CDR3 extends over 12 amino acids. V gave up 8 bases and J gave up 6 bases, with 8 bases separating them. The CDR3 DNA follows: TGTGCCAGCCTAACGAGTAATTCACCCCTCCACTTT. This translates into CASLTSNSPLHF.

This clone occurred once. This chain links TRBV27 with TRBJ2-3, with 7 nucleotides matching TRBD1. Germline V gives CDR1 MNHEY, CDR2 SMNVEV (reference sequence). The length of the CDR3 is 17 residues. Unmatched junction bases numbered 15, after V lost 5 bases and J lost 4 bases. The CDR3 reads CASSLYPTGRAADTQYF. The CDR3 DNA follows: TGTGCCAGCAGTCTATATCCGACAGGGAGAGCGGCAGATACGCAGTATTTT.

The chain combines TRBV9 with TRBJ2-4; 7 bases align to TRBD2. J was trimmed by 8 bases and V by 3 bases; bases with no gene match: 5. CDR1 and CDR2 (germline): SGDLS, YYNGEE. CDR3 length: 13 residues. The CDR3 DNA reads as TGTGCCAGCAGCGCGGGGGGACGGGACATTCAGTACTTC. The encoded protein is CASSAGGRDIQYF.

This chain joins TRBV28 and TRBJ2-7; no clear D gene. CDR3 length: 11 amino acids. The germline gives CDR1 MDHEN, CDR2 SYDVKM. V gave up 7 bases and J gave up 1 base, with 5 bases separating them. This CDR3 reads CASTRSYEQYF. In DNA form, the CDR3 reads TGTGCCAGCACCCGGTCCTACGAGCAGTACTTC.

The chain recombines TRBV29-1 with TRBJ2-3; 9 bases match TRBD2. CDR1 and CDR2 (germline): SQVTM, ANQGSEA. The CDR3 consists of 16 residues. With V trimmed by 1 base and J by 6 bases, 11 bases remained unmatched. The CDR3 bases are TGCAGCGTTGAAGGGGGTCTAGCGGGATTGGTCGATACGCAGTATTTT. Translated, it gives CSVEGGLAGLVDTQYF.

V usage is TRBV10-3 and J usage is TRBJ2-2, with 7 bases fitting TRBD1. Germline V lookup: CDR1 ENHRY, CDR2 SYGVKD. The CDR3 totals 12 residues. V shed 10 bases, J shed 4 bases, and the junction held 3 bases outside the gene matches. The CDR3 bases are TGTGCCACGGGGACAGCCACCGGGGAGCTGTTTTTT. Translated, it gives CATGTATGELFF.

The V and J genes are TRBV15 and TRBJ2-7, with 13 bases lining up with TRBD2. Germline assignment: CDR1 LNHNV and CDR2 YYDKDF (reference sequence). This CDR3 region has 17 residues. J lost 2 bases, V lost 1 base, and 5 bases had no gene match. The CDR3 sequence is CATSRGIGTSGAYEQYF. CDR3 nucleotides: TGTGCCACCAGCAGAGGAATCGGGACTAGCGGGGCCTACGAGCAGTACTTC. The full variable domain, rest sourced from reference TRBV15 and TRBJ2-7, is DAMVIQNPRYQVTQFGKPVTLSCSQTLNHNVMYWYQQKSSQAPKLLFHYYDKDFNNEADTPDNFQSRRPNTSFCFLDIRSPGLGDTAMYLCATSRGIGTSGAYEQYFGPGTRLTVT.

The genes are TRBV24-1 and TRBJ2-1; a weak D match, TRBD2 (6 bases). V lost 6 bases, J lost 0 bases, and 11 bases lay in between. Germline values: CDR1 KGHDR, CDR2 SFDVKD. This CDR3 has 15 amino acids. CDR3 sequence: CATSPGRSSYNEQFF. As DNA, the CDR3 is TGTGCCACCAGTCCGGGGAGGAGCTCCTACAATGAGCAGTTCTTC.

The gene calls are TRBV19 and TRBJ2-7; 11 bases agree with TRBD1. Germline loops: CDR1 LNHDA, CDR2 SQIVND (reference sequence). The CDR3 length is 15 residues. V lost 5 bases, J lost 3 bases, and 6 bases stayed unmatched. In DNA, the CDR3 is TGTGCCAGTAGTCCCCGGGACAGGGGGATCTACGAGCAGTACTTC. It yields the protein CASSPRDRGIYEQYF. Full variable domain (missing parts from reference TRBV19 and TRBJ2-7): DGGITQSPKYLFRKEGQNVTLSCEQNLNHDAMYWYRQDPGQGLRLIYYSQIVNDFQKGDIAEGYSVSREKKESFPLTVTSAQKNPTAFYLCASSPRDRGIYEQYFGPGTRLTVT.

V and J are TRBV28 and TRBJ1-1; 10 positions match TRBD1. The ends lost 5 bases at V and 10 bases at J; junction bases unmatched: 4. This CDR3 contains 12 residues. CDR1 is MDHEN and CDR2 is SYDVKM in the germline V gene. Here the CDR3 DNA reads TGTGCCAGCAGTCTCGGACAGGGGGGAGCTTTCTTT. It yields the protein CASSLGQGGAFF.

The chain has TRBV7-2 and TRBJ2-3, with D maybe TRBD1 (5 bases). The CDR3 is 15 residues long. V shed 1 base and J shed 0 bases, with 8 bases lying between them. Germline V gene sequence: CDR1 SGHTA, CDR2 FQGNSA. DNA for the CDR3: TGTGCCAGCAGCTTAGAGGGGATAAGCACAGATACGCAGTATTTT. Translating gives CASSLEGISTDTQYF.

V is TRBV7-9 and J is TRBJ1-3; D is uncertain. This CDR3 is built from 15 residues. Germline CDR1 reads SEHNR; CDR2 reads FQNEAQ (reference sequence). Trimming shortened V by 1 base and J by 0 bases, and 7 bases separated the two germline ends. This CDR3 is CASSLVGLSGNTIYF. The DNA for the CDR3 is TGTGCCAGCAGCTTAGTTGGCCTCTCTGGAAACACCATATATTTT. The full variable domain, its missing parts supplied by reference TRBV7-9 and TRBJ1-3, is DTGVSQNPRHKITKRGQNVTFRCDPISEHNRLYWYRQTLGQGPEFLTYFQNEAQLEKSRLLSDRFSAERPKGSFSTLEIQRTEQGDSAMYLCASSLVGLSGNTIYFGEGSWLTVV.